This T cell receptor (beta chain) was identified in a study of CD8 T cells in Susac syndrome. Findings and caveats of the study: An acknowledgment was made by the study that its TCR sequencing and HLA analysis involved relatively few individuals.

The CDR3 totals 15 residues. Per the germline V gene, CDR1 is SGDLS and CDR2 is YYNGEE. With random hexamers, reverse transcription was performed on about 0.45 to 1 ug of RNA. Amplification of the TCR beta CDR3 was carried out by immunoSEQ multiplex PCR, which spanned a total of 54 Vbeta and 13 Jbeta segments. One entry per CDR3 protein, called by TCRdb with MiXCR from the immunoSEQ multiplex PCR reads. This sample has 200,000 to 250,000 distinct CDR3 sequences, with about 93% found just once. Sequencing of TCR beta covered CD8+ and CD4+ T cells obtained from blood. Negative isolation was used for CD8+ and CD4+ T cells and FACS enrichment for TEMRA cells. As to this clonotype: The antigen remains undetermined. One end of the junction is discordant with germline, which a read error may explain.

The chain uses TRBV9 and TRBJ2-5, with D perhaps matching TRBD1 (6 bases). The sequence came from a human donor with multiple sclerosis. Sequencing input: CD4+ T cells from PBMCs. For the CDR3, the DNA is TGTGCCAGCAGCGTTGATCCAGGGGCCCAAGGGACCCAGTACTTC. Its translation: CASSVDPGAQGTQYF.